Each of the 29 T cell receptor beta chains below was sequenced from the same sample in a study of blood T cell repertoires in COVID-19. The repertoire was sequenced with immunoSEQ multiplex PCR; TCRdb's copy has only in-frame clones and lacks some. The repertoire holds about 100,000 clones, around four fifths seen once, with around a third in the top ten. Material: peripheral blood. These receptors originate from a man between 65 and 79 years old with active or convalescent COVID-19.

CDR3 sequence reads: CASSIPGRAYEQYF. The CDR3 nucleotides read TGTGCCAGTAGTATACCGGGCAGGGCCTACGAGCAGTACTTC. The genes are TRBV19 and TRBJ2-7, with a possible D match to TRBD1 (5 bases). Trimming took 2 bases from V and 2 from J, leaving 10 bases between them. The V gene's germline CDR1 is LNHDA and CDR2 SQIVND (reference sequence). This CDR3 is built from 14 residues.

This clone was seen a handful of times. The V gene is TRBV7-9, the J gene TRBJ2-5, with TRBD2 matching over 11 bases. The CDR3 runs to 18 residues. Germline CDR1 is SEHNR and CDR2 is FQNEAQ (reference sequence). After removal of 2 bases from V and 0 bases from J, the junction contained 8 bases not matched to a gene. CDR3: CASSLPFETSGNQETQYF. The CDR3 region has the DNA TGTGCCAGCAGCTTACCGTTCGAGACTAGCGGGAACCAAGAGACCCAGTACTTC.

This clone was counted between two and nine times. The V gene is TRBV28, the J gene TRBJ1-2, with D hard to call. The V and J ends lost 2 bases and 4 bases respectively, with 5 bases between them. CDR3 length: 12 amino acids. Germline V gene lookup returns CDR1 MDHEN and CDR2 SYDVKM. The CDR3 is CASSLLSYGYTF. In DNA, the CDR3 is TGTGCCAGCAGTTTACTCAGCTATGGCTACACCTTC.

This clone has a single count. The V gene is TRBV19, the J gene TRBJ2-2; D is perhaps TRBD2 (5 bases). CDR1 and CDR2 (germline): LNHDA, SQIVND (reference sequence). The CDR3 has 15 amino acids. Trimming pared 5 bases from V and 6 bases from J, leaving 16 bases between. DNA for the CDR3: TGTGCCAGTAGTGCAAGGGAGTTTTGGCCCGGGGAGCTGTTTTTT. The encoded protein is CASSAREFWPGELFF.

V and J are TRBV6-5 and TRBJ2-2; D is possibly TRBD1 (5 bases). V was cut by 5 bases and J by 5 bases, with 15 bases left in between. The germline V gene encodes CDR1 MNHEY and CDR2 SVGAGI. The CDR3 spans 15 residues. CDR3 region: CASSRGRVGTGELFF. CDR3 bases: TGTGCCAGCAGTAGGGGCAGGGTAGGGACCGGGGAGCTGTTTTTT.

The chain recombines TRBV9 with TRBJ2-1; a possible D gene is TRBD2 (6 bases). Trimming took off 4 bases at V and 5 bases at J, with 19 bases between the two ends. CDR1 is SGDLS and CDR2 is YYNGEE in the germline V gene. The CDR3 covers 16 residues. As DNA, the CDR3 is TGTGCCAGCAGCCCAGCTGGCGGGATCCCAAACAATGAGCAGTTCTTC. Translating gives CASSPAGGIPNNEQFF.

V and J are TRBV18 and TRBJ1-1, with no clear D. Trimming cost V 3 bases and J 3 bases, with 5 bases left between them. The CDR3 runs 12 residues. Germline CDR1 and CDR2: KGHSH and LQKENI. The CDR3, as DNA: TGTGCCAGCTCACCCGGGGACACTGAAGCTTTCTTT. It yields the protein CASSPGDTEAFF.

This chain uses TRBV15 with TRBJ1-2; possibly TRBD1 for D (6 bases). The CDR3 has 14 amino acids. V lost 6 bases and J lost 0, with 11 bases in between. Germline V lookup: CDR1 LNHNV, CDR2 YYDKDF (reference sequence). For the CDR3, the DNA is TGTGCCACCAGGAGGAGGACAGCTAACTATGGCTACACCTTC. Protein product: CATRRRTANYGYTF.

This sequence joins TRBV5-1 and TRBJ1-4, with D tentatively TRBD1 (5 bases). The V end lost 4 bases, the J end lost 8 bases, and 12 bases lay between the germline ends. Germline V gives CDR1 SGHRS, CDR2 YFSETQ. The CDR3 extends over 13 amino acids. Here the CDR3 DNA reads TGCGCCAGCAGCATCAGGGTTGGGGAAAAACTGTTTTTT. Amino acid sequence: CASSIRVGEKLFF.

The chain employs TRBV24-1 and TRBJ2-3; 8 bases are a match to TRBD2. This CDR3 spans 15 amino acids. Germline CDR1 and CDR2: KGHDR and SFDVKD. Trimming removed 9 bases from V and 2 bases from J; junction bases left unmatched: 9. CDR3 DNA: TGTGCCACCTCTACGGGGGGGCGGTTCACAGATACGCAGTATTTT. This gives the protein CATSTGGRFTDTQYF.

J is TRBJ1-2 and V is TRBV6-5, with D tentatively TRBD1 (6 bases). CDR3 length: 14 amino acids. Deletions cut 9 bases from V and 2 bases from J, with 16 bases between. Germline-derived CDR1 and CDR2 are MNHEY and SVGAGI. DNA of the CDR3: TGTGCCAGTGGGAGGGGGGGGCTAAACTATGGCTACACCTTC. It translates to CASGRGGLNYGYTF.

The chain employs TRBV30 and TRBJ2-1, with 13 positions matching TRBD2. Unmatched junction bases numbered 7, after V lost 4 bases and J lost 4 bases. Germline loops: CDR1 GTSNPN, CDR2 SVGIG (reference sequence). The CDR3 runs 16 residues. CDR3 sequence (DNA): TGTGCCTGGAACCCGCCGGGACTAGCGGGATACAATGAGCAGTTCTTC. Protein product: CAWNPPGLAGYNEQFF.

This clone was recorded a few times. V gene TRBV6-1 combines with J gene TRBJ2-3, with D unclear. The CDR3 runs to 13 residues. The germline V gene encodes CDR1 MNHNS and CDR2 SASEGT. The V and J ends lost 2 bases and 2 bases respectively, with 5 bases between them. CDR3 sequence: CASSEHSTDTQYF. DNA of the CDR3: TGTGCCAGCAGTGAACACTCCACAGATACGCAGTATTTT.

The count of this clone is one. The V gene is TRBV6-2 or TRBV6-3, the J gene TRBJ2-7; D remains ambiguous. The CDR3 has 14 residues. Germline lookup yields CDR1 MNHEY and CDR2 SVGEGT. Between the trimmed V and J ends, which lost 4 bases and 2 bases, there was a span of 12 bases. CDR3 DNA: TGTGCCAGCAGTTTTCTGCCAGATCCCTACGAGCAGTACTTC. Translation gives CASSFLPDPYEQYF.

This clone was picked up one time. The CDR3 loop reads CASSSLLAGGPEDNEQFF. DNA of the CDR3: TGTGCCAGCAGTAGCCTCCTAGCGGGGGGGCCGGAGGACAATGAGCAGTTCTTC. The chain joins TRBV28 to TRBJ2-1; 12 bases align to TRBD2. Germline V gene sequence: CDR1 MDHEN, CDR2 SYDVKM. The CDR3 is 18 amino acids. After removal of 5 bases from V and 5 bases from J, the junction contained 13 bases not matched to a gene.

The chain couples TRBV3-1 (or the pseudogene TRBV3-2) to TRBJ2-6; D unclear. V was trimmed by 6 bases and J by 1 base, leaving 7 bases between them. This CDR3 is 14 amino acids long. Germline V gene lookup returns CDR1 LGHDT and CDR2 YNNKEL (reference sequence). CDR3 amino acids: CASSQRSGANVLTF. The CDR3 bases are TGTGCCAGCAGTCAGAGGTCTGGGGCCAACGTCCTGACTTTC.

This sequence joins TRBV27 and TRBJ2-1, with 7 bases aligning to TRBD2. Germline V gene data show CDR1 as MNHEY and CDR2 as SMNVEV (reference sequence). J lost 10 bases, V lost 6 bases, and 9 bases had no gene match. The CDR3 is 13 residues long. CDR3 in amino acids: CASSWGGVEEQFF. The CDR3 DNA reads TGTGCCAGCAGCTGGGGGGGGGTAGAGGAGCAGTTCTTC.

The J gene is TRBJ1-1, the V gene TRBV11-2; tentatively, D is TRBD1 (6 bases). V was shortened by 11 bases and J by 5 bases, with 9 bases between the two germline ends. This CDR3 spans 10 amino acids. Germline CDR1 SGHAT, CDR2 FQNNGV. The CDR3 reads CASRGTEAFF. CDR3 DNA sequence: TGTGCCTCAAGGGGGACTGAAGCTTTCTTT.

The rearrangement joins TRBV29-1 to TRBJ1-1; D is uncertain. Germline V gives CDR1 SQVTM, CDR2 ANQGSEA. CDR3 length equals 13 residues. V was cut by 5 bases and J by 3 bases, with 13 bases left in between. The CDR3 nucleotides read TGCAGCGTTTCGTCGGGTTGGGACACTGAAGCTTTCTTT. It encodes CSVSSGWDTEAFF.

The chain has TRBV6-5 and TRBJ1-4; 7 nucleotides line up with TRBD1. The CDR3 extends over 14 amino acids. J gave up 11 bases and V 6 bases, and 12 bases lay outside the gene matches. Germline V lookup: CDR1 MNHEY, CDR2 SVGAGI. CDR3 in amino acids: CASSLDQGDRKLFF. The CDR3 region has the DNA TGTGCCAGCAGCTTGGACCAGGGGGATCGGAAACTGTTTTTT.

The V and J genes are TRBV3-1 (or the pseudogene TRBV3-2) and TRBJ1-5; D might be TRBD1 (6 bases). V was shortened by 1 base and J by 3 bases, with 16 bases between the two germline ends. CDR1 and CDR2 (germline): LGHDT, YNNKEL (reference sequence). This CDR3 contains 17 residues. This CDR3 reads CASSQGGGRGDNQPQHF. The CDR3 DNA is TGTGCCAGCAGCCAAGGCGGGGGGCGGGGGGACAATCAGCCCCAGCATTTT.

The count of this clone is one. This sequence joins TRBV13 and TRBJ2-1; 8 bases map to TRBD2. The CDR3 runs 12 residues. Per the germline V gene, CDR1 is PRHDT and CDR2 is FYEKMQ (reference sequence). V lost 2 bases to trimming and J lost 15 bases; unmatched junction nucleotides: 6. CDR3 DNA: TGTGCCAGCAGCTTACGCGGGGGGCGGAGGTTCTTC. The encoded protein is CASSLRGGRRFF.

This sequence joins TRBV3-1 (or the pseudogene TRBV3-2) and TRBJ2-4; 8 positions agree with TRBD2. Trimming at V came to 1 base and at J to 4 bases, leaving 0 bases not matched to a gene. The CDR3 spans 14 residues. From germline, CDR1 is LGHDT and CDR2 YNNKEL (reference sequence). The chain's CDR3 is CASSQASGKNIQYF. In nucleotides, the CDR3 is TGTGCCAGCAGCCAAGCTAGCGGGAAAAACATTCAGTACTTC.

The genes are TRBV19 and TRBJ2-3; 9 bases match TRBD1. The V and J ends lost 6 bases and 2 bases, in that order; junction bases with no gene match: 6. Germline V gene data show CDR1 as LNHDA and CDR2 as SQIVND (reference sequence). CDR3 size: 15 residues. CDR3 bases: TGTGCCAGTAGCAGGACAGGGGCCACCACAGATACGCAGTATTTT. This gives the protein CASSRTGATTDTQYF.

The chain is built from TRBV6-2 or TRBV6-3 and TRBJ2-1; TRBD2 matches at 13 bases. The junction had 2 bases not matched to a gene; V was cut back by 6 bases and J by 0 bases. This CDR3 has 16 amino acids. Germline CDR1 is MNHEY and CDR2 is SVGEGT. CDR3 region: CASSRTSGSSYNEQFF. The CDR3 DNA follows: TGTGCCAGCAGCCGGACTAGCGGGAGCTCCTACAATGAGCAGTTCTTC.

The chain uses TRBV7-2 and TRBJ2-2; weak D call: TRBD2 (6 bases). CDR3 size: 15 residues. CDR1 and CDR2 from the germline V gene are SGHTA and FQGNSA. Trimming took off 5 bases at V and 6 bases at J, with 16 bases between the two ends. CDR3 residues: CASSAAGTVSGELFF. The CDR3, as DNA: TGTGCCAGCAGCGCCGCGGGAACAGTTTCCGGGGAGCTGTTTTTT. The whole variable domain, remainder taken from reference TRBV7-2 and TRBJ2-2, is GAGVSQSPSNKVTEKGKDVELRCDPISGHTALYWYRQSLGQGLEFLIYFQGNSAPDKSGLPSDRFSAERTGGSVSTLTIQRTQQEDSAVYLCASSAAGTVSGELFFGEGSRLTVL.

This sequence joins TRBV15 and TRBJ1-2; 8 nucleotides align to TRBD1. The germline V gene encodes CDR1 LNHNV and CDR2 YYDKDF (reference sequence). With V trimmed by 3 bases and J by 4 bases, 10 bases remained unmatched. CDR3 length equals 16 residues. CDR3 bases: TGTGCCACCAGCAGTGGGGGGACAGGTCTCTTCTATGGCTACACCTTC. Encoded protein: CATSSGGTGLFYGYTF.

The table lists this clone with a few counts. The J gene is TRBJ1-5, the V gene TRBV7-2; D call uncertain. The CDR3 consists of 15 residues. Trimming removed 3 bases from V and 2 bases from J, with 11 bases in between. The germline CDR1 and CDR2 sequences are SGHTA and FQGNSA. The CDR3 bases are TGTGCCAGCAGCTTTGGGCATTTCGGCAATCAGCCCCAGCATTTT. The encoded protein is CASSFGHFGNQPQHF.

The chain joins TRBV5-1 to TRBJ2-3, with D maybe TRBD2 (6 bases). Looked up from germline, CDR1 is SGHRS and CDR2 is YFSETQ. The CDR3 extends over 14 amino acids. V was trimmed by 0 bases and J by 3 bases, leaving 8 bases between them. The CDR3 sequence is CASSLGAGTDTQYF. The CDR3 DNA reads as TGCGCCAGCAGCTTGGGGGCGGGGACAGATACGCAGTATTTT.